These 14 T cell receptor beta chains originate from one sample sequenced in a study of T cells in localized non-small cell lung cancer. Here immunoSEQ multiplex PCR was the method, and the copy in TCRdb shows in-frame clones only, minus some. Among around 28,000 clones, 94% were seen once, and the ten largest hold less than 0.8%. The specimen was peripheral blood, collected before any cancer treatment. The source of these receptors is a woman between 40 and 69 years old with stage I lung adenocarcinoma.

The CDR3, as DNA: TGTGCCAGCAGCTTGGCGGGAGGGCCTGGGTATGAGCAGTTCTTC. This encodes CASSLAGGPGYEQFF. V is TRBV5-4 and J is TRBJ2-1, with TRBD2 matching 8 bases. Germline V gene data show CDR1 as SGHNT and CDR2 as YYREEE (reference sequence). J was trimmed by 8 bases and V by 0 bases; bases with no gene match: 7. This CDR3 has 15 residues.

The count of this clone is one. The V call is TRBV7-9, the J call TRBJ2-3; D might be TRBD2 (6 bases). Germline V gene sequence: CDR1 SEHNR, CDR2 FQNEAQ (reference sequence). V was cut by 5 bases and J by 6 bases, with 15 bases left in between. The CDR3 loop spans 14 amino acids. CDR3 amino acids: CASSGGLPGDTQYF. In DNA form, the CDR3 reads TGTGCCAGCAGCGGGGGGTTGCCGGGGGATACGCAGTATTTT.

The rearrangement uses TRBV10-3 and TRBJ2-7; TRBD2 agrees at 9 bases. The CDR3 extends over 17 amino acids. V shed 2 bases, J shed 1 base, and the junction held 9 bases outside the gene matches. Germline CDR1 and CDR2: ENHRY and SYGVKD. For the CDR3, the DNA is TGTGCCATCAGTGAGAGAGCGGGAGGCGGTTCGTCCTACGAGCAGTACTTC. It encodes CAISERAGGGSSYEQYF.

This chain connects TRBV15 to TRBJ1-4, with D perhaps TRBD1 (6 bases). In germline, CDR1 is LNHNV, CDR2 YYDKDF (reference sequence). The CDR3 has 13 residues. Trimming took 7 bases from V and 7 from J, leaving 13 bases between them. DNA for the CDR3: TGTGCCACCACCGGACAGTTCGGTGAAAAACTGTTTTTT. Its protein product is CATTGQFGEKLFF. Supplemented by reference TRBV15 and TRBJ1-4, the full variable domain reads DAMVIQNPRYQVTQFGKPVTLSCSQTLNHNVMYWYQQKSSQAPKLLFHYYDKDFNNEADTPDNFQSRRPNTSFCFLDIRSPGLGDTAMYLCATTGQFGEKLFFGSGTQLSVL.

The rearrangement links TRBV12-5 to TRBJ2-7; TRBD2 matches 7 bases. Germline V gives CDR1 LGHNT, CDR2 FRNRAP. This CDR3 spans 17 amino acids. The V segment lost 2 bases and the J segment 2 bases; nucleotides outside the gene matches: 12. The DNA for the CDR3 is TGTGCTAGTGGTTTGCCCCGGAGGGGACTACAGACCTACGAGCAGTACTTC. As protein: CASGLPRRGLQTYEQYF.

V gene TRBV2 combines with J gene TRBJ2-5; maybe TRBD1 (5 bases). This CDR3 is built from 14 residues. The V and J ends lost 3 bases and 1 base respectively, with 9 bases between them. The V gene's germline CDR1 is SNHLY and CDR2 FYNNEI. CDR3 residues: CASSEQQGQETQYF. The DNA of the CDR3 is TGTGCCAGCAGTGAGCAGCAGGGCCAAGAGACCCAGTACTTC.

J is TRBJ1-1 and V is TRBV5-4, with a weak D call TRBD1 (6 bases). The CDR3 extends over 15 amino acids. Trimming cost V 4 bases and J 2 bases, with 15 bases left between them. In germline, CDR1 is SGHNT, CDR2 YYREEE (reference sequence). The CDR3 sequence is CASSPGGTRNTEAFF. The CDR3 region has the DNA TGTGCCAGCAGCCCTGGTGGGACACGTAACACTGAAGCTTTCTTT.

Comments on this clone: One junction end disagrees with the germline gene, perhaps due to a read error. The V and J genes are TRBV19 and TRBJ1-2; D is possibly TRBD1 (6 bases). Germline CDR1 is LNHDA and CDR2 is SQIVND (reference sequence). This CDR3 is 15 amino acids long. The chain's CDR3 is CASNPGTTANYGYAF. Written as DNA, the CDR3 is TGTGCCAGTAACCCCGGGACAACCGCTAACTATGGCTACGCCTTC.

This sequence joins TRBV6-6 and TRBJ2-4; 8 positions agree with TRBD2. The CDR3 contains 15 residues. Germline-derived CDR1 and CDR2 are MNHNY and SVGAGI (reference sequence). Germline trimming cut 8 bases from V and 7 bases from J; bases unmatched to any gene: 13. The CDR3 is CASRTPGGGFNIQYF. CDR3 in DNA: TGTGCCAGCCGAACCCCCGGGGGGGGGTTTAACATTCAGTACTTC.

The rearrangement links TRBV19 to TRBJ2-1, with TRBD2 matching 12 bases. The length of the CDR3 is 13 residues. The V gene's germline CDR1 is LNHDA and CDR2 SQIVND (reference sequence). V was clipped by 10 bases and J by 8 bases; unmatched bases: 6. The CDR3 here is CATLTSGSDEQFF. CDR3 DNA sequence: TGTGCCACGCTGACTAGCGGGAGTGATGAGCAGTTCTTC.

The rearrangement joins TRBV5-6 to TRBJ2-1; either TRBD1 or TRBD2 may supply D (5 bases each). The germline CDR1 and CDR2 sequences are SGHDT and YYEEEE. V gave up 2 bases and J gave up 0 bases, with 15 bases separating them. This CDR3 contains 17 residues. In nucleotides, the CDR3 is TGTGCCAGCAGCTTACTCCACGGGACCAGCTCCTACAATGAGCAGTTCTTC. This translates into CASSLLHGTSSYNEQFF.

The chain couples TRBV27 to TRBJ2-6; 7 nucleotides match TRBD1. Trimming took 7 bases from V and 2 from J; bases not matched to a gene: 14. Germline V lookup: CDR1 MNHEY, CDR2 SMNVEV (reference sequence). The CDR3 runs to 18 residues. CDR3 bases: TGTGCCAGCATACCTTTACCGGGACAGCAGACTGGGGCCAACGTCCTGACTTTC. This translates into CASIPLPGQQTGANVLTF.

The genes are TRBV6-1 and TRBJ2-1; TRBD1 might be the D (6 bases). Trimming left V 4 bases short and J 9 bases short, with 16 bases between. CDR1 is MNHNS, CDR2 SASEGT, per germline. The CDR3 extends over 14 amino acids. The DNA for the CDR3 is TGTGCCAGCAGTGTACAGGGTGGGATGGGTGAGCAGTTCTTC. It is translated as CASSVQGGMGEQFF.

The chain uses TRBV19 and TRBJ2-7, with 9 bases that match TRBD2. Per germline, CDR1 LNHDA and CDR2 SQIVND (reference sequence). CDR3 length equals 13 residues. V dropped 6 bases and J dropped 4; count of bases not matched to a gene: 4. CDR3 coding DNA: TGTGCCAGTAGCCTAGCGGGAAGTTACGAGCAGTACTTC. Its protein is CASSLAGSYEQYF. The full variable domain, in which reference TRBV19 and TRBJ2-7 provide the parts outside the CDR3, is DGGITQSPKYLFRKEGQNVTLSCEQNLNHDAMYWYRQDPGQGLRLIYYSQIVNDFQKGDIAEGYSVSREKKESFPLTVTSAQKNPTAFYLCASSLAGSYEQYFGPGTRLTVT.